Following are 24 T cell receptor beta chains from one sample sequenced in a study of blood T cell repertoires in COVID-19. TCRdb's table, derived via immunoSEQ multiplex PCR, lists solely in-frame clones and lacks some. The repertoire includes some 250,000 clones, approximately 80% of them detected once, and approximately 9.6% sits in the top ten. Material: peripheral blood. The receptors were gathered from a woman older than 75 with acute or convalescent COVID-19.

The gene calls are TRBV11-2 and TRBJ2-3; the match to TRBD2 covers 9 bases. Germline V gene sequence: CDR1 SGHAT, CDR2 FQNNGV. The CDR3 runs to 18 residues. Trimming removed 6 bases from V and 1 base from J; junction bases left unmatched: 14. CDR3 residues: CASRQGFGASGGTDTQYF. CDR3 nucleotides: TGTGCCAGCAGACAGGGGTTTGGGGCTAGCGGGGGCACAGATACGCAGTATTTT.

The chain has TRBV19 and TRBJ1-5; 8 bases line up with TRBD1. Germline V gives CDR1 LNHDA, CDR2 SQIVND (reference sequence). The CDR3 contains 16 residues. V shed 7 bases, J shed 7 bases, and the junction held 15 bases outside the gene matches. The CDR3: CASNPWADRAWQPQHF. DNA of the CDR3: TGTGCCAGTAATCCCTGGGCGGACAGGGCCTGGCAGCCCCAGCATTTT.

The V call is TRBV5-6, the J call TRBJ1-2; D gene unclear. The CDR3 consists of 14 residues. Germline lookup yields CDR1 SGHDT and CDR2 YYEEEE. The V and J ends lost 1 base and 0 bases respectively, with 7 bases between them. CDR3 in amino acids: CASSLTETNYGYTF. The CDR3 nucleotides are TGTGCCAGCAGCTTGACGGAGACTAACTATGGCTACACCTTC.

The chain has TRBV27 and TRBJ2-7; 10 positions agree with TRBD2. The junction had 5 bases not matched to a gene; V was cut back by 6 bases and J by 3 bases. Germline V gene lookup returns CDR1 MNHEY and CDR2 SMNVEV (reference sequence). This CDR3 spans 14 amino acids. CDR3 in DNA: TGTGCCAGCAGGAGGACTAGCGGCTACTACGAGCAGTACTTC. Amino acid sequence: CASRRTSGYYEQYF.

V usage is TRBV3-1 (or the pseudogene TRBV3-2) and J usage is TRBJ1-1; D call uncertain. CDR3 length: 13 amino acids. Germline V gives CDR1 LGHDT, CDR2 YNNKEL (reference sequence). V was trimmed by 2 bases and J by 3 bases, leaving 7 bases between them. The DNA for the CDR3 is TGTGCCAGCAGCCAATACCAGGACACTGAAGCTTTCTTT. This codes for CASSQYQDTEAFF.

CDR3 nucleotide sequence: TGTGCCAGCACCTCTAGCGGGACAGGTCGAGAGCAGTACTTC. This codes for CASTSSGTGREQYF. V usage is TRBV27 and J usage is TRBJ2-7, with TRBD2 as a possible D gene (9 bases). The CDR3 runs 14 residues. V was cut by 7 bases and J by 7 bases, with 20 bases left in between. CDR1 and CDR2 from the germline V gene are MNHEY and SMNVEV (reference sequence).

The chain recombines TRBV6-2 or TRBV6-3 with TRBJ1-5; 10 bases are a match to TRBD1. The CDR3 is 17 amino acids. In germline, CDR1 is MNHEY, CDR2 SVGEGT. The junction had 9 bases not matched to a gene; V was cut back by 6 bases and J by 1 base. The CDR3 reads CASSAGTGDWSNQPQHF. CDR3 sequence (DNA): TGTGCCAGCAGCGCCGGGACAGGGGATTGGAGCAATCAGCCCCAGCATTTT.

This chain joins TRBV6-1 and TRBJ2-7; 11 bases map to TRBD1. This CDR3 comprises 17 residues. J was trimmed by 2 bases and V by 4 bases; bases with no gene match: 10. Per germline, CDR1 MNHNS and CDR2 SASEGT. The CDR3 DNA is TGTGCCAGCAGTGCCCCACAGGGGACAGGGGGAGCCTACGAGCAGTACTTC. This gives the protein CASSAPQGTGGAYEQYF.

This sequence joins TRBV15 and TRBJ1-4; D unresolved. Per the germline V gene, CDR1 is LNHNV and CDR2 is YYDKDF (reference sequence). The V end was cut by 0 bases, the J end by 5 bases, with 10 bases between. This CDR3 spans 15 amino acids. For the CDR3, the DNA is TGTGCCACCAGCAGAGACAGGTTCCCGAATGAAAAACTGTTTTTT. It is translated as CATSRDRFPNEKLFF. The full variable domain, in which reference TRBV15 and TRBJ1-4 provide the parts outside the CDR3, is DAMVIQNPRYQVTQFGKPVTLSCSQTLNHNVMYWYQQKSSQAPKLLFHYYDKDFNNEADTPDNFQSRRPNTSFCFLDIRSPGLGDTAMYLCATSRDRFPNEKLFFGSGTQLSVL.

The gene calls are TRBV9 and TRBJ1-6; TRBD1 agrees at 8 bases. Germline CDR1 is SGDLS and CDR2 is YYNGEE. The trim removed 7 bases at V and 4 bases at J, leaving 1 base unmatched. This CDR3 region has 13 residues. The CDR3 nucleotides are TGTGCCAGCGGGGACAGGTATAATTCACCCCTCCACTTT. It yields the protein CASGDRYNSPLHF. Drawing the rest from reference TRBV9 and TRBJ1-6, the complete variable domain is DSGVTQTPKHLITATGQRVTLRCSPRSGDLSVYWYQQSLDQGLQFLIQYYNGEERAKGNILERFSAQQFPDLHSELNLSSLELGDSALYFCASGDRYNSPLHFGNGTRLTVT.

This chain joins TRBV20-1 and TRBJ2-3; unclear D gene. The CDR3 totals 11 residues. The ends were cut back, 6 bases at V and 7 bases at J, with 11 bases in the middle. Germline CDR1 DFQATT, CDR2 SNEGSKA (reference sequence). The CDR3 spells CSARERYTQYF. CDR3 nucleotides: TGCAGTGCCCGAGAGCGCTATACGCAGTATTTT.

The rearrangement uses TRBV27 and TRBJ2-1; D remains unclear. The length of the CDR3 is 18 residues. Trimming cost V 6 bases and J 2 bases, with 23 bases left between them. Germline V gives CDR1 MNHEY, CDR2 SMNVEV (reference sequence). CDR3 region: CASSPSSLALEPYNEQFF. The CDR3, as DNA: TGTGCCAGCAGCCCCAGCAGTTTAGCATTGGAACCCTACAATGAGCAGTTCTTC.

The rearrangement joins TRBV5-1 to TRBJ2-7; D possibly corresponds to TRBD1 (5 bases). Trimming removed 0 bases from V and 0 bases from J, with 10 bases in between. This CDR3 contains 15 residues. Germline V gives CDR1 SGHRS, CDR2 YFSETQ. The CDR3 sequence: CASSLEPGISYEQYF. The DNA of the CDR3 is TGCGCCAGCAGCTTGGAGCCAGGGATCTCCTACGAGCAGTACTTC.

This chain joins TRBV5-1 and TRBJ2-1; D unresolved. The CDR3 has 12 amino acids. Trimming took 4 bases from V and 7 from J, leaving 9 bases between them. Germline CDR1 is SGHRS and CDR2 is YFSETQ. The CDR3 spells CASSPTGNEQFF. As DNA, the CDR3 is TGCGCCAGCAGCCCCACCGGGAATGAGCAGTTCTTC.

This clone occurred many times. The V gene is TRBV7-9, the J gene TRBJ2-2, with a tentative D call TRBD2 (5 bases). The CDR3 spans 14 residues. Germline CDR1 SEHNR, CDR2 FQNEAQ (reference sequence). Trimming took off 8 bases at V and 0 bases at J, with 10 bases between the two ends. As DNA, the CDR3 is TGTGCCAGCGAGGACTCCTCGAACACCGGGGAGCTGTTTTTT. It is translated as CASEDSSNTGELFF. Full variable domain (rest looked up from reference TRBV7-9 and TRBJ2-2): DTGVSQNPRHKITKRGQNVTFRCDPISEHNRLYWYRQTLGQGPEFLTYFQNEAQLEKSRLLSDRFSAERPKGSFSTLEIQRTEQGDSAMYLCASEDSSNTGELFFGEGSRLTVL.

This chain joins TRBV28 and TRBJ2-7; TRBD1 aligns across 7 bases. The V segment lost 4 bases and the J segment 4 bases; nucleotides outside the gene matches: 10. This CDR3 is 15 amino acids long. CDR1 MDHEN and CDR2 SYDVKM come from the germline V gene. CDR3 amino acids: CASSSRQGRLYEQYF. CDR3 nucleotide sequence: TGTGCCAGCAGTTCGAGACAGGGTCGGCTTTACGAGCAGTACTTC.

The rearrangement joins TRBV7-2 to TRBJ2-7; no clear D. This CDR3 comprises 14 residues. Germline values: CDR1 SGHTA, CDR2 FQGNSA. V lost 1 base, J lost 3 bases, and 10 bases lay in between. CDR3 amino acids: CASSLVPPLYEQYF. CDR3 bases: TGTGCCAGCAGCTTAGTCCCCCCCCTCTACGAGCAGTACTTC.

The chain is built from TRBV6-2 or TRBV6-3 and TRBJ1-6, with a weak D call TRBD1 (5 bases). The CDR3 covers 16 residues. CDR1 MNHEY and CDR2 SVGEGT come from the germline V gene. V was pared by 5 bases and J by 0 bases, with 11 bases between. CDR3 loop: CASSTPGFSYNSPLHF. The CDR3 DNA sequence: TGTGCCAGCAGTACTCCAGGGTTCTCCTATAATTCACCCCTCCACTTT.

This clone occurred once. The CDR3 DNA is TGTGCCAGCAGTCTCCCGACTAGCGGGGGGTGGAACACCGGGGAGCTGTTTTTT. Amino acids: CASSLPTSGGWNTGELFF. The chain carries TRBV28 and TRBJ2-2; 13 positions match TRBD2. Trimming cost V 5 bases and J 1 base; bases outside gene matches: 7. The V gene's germline CDR1 is MDHEN and CDR2 SYDVKM. There are 18 residues in the CDR3.

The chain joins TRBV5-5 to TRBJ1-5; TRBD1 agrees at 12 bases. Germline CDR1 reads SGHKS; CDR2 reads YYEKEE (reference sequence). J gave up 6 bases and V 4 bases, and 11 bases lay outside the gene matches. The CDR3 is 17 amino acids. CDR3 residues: CASSAGPGTGGRQPQHF. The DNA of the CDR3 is TGTGCCAGCAGCGCAGGACCCGGGACAGGGGGCCGTCAGCCCCAGCATTTT.

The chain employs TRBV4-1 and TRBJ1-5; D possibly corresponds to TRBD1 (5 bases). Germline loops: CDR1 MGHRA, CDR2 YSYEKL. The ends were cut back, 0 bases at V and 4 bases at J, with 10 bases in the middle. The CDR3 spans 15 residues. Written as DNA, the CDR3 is TGCGCCAGCAGCCAAGAGGGAGGGGTGAATCAGCCCCAGCATTTT. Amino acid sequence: CASSQEGGVNQPQHF.

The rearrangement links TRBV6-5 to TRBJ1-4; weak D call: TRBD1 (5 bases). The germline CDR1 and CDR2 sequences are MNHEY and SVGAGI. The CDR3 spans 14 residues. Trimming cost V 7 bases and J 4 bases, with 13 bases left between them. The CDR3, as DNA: TGTGCCAGCAAACGAGCACAGGTTAATGAAAAACTGTTTTTT. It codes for CASKRAQVNEKLFF.

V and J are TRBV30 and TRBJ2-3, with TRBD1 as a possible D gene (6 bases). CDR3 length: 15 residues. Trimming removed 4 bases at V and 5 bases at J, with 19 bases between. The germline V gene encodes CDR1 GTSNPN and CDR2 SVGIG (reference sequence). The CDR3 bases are TGTGCCTGGACCCCAGGGGTTTCCTTAGGAGATACGCAGTATTTT. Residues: CAWTPGVSLGDTQYF. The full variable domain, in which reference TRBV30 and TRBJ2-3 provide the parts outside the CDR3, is SQTIHQWPATLVQPVGSPLSLECTVEGTSNPNLYWYRQAAGRGLQLLFYSVGIGQISSEVPQNLSASRPQDRQFILSSKKLLLSDSGFYLCAWTPGVSLGDTQYFGPGTRLTVL.

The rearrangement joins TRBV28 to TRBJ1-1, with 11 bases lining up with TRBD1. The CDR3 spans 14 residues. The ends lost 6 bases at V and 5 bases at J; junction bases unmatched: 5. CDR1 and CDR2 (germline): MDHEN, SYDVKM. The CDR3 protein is CASRGQGALTEAFF. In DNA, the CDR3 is TGTGCCAGCAGAGGACAGGGGGCTCTTACTGAAGCTTTCTTT.